The 24 T cell receptor beta chains below come from one sample, sequenced in a study of cytomegalovirus exposure and HLA in healthy donors. Primers included in the PCR were 60 Vbeta and 13 Jbeta primers. Repertoires were generated with immunoSEQ multiplex PCR, while TCRdb's copy carries only in-frame clones and drops some. The sample lists 90,000 to 95,000 clones; around 80% were seen once. The sequencing sample was made of PBMCs. Receptor source: a male donor in good health and CMV-seropositive.

The chain recombines TRBV7-2 with TRBJ2-1; 11 nucleotides match TRBD2. Germline values: CDR1 SGHTA, CDR2 FQGNSA. The CDR3 length is 15 residues. The junction had 6 bases not matched to a gene; V was cut back by 4 bases and J by 7 bases. The CDR3 bases are TGTGCCAGCAGCTCTAGCGGGGGGCCCTGGAATGAGCAGTTCTTC. It yields the protein CASSSSGGPWNEQFF.

The chain has TRBV9 and TRBJ2-1; 8 bases fit TRBD2. Trimming cost V 4 bases and J 6 bases; bases outside gene matches: 9. This CDR3 has 15 amino acids. Germline CDR1 and CDR2: SGDLS and YYNGEE. The CDR3 here is CASSPHGGTSNEQFF. The CDR3, as DNA: TGTGCCAGCAGCCCACACGGTGGGACTAGCAATGAGCAGTTCTTC.

This chain connects TRBV28 to TRBJ1-2, with D perhaps TRBD1 (6 bases). The CDR3 runs to 15 residues. The germline V gene encodes CDR1 MDHEN and CDR2 SYDVKM. Trimming cost V 5 bases and J 5 bases, with 18 bases left between them. As DNA, the CDR3 is TGTGCCAGCAGTCAACCCCAGGGGCGAGGATATGGCTACACCTTC. This codes for CASSQPQGRGYGYTF.

The CDR3 region is CASSGANRGDGYTF. CDR3 in DNA: TGTGCCAGCAGTGGGGCTAACAGGGGTGATGGCTACACCTTC. The rearrangement joins TRBV25-1 to TRBJ1-2; 7 bases are shared with TRBD1. Germline V gives CDR1 MGHDK, CDR2 SYGVNS. The V and J ends lost 4 bases and 6 bases, in that order; junction bases with no gene match: 8. This CDR3 is built from 14 residues.

The chain links TRBV7-7 to TRBJ2-1; 12 nucleotides line up with TRBD1. The J segment lost 8 bases and the V segment lost 3 bases, leaving 5 bases of the junction unmatched. This CDR3 is 15 amino acids long. Germline values: CDR1 SSHAT, CDR2 FNYEAQ (reference sequence). CDR3 protein: CASSLGQGARDEQFF. The CDR3, as DNA: TGTGCCAGCAGCTTGGGACAGGGGGCGCGAGATGAGCAGTTCTTC.

The V call is TRBV5-6, the J call TRBJ2-5, with D tentatively TRBD2 (5 bases). Germline-derived CDR1 and CDR2 are SGHDT and YYEEEE. Trimming shortened V by 2 bases and J by 4 bases, and 15 bases separated the two germline ends. This CDR3 spans 15 amino acids. For the CDR3, the DNA is TGTGCCAGCAGCTTAGGACTGGTGATAGGAGAGACCCAGTACTTC. Translation: CASSLGLVIGETQYF. Full variable domain (outside the CDR3, taken from reference TRBV5-6 and TRBJ2-5): DAGVTQSPTHLIKTRGQQVTLRCSPKSGHDTVSWYQQALGQGPQFIFQYYEEEERQRGNFPDRFSGHQFPNYSSELNVNALLLGDSALYLCASSLGLVIGETQYFGPGTRLLVL.

The rearrangement links TRBV28 to TRBJ2-5, with a tentative D call TRBD2 (5 bases). The CDR3 is 13 residues long. Germline V gene lookup returns CDR1 MDHEN and CDR2 SYDVKM. Between the trimmed V and J ends, which lost 3 bases and 1 base, there was a span of 6 bases. In nucleotides, the CDR3 is TGTGCCAGCAGTTTGGGAGTCCAAGAGACCCAGTACTTC. This encodes CASSLGVQETQYF. The variable domain in full, with the rest retrieved from reference TRBV28 and TRBJ2-5, is DVKVTQSSRYLVKRTGEKVFLECVQDMDHENMFWYRQDPGLGLRLIYFSYDVKMKEKGDIPEGYSVSREKKERFSLILESASTNQTSMYLCASSLGVQETQYFGPGTRLLVL.

The chain employs TRBV5-1 and TRBJ2-4, with 10 bases lining up with TRBD1. J lost 1 base, V lost 0 bases, and 4 bases had no gene match. CDR1 and CDR2 from the germline V gene are SGHRS and YFSETQ. The CDR3 runs to 17 residues. The CDR3 DNA is TGCGCCAGCAGCTTGGGACAGGGGGCTTGGGCCAAAAACATTCAGTACTTC. As protein: CASSLGQGAWAKNIQYF.

The chain has TRBV2 and TRBJ2-7, with D possibly being TRBD1 (5 bases). Trimming removed 9 bases from V and 3 bases from J, with 18 bases in between. Germline CDR1 reads SNHLY; CDR2 reads FYNNEI. This CDR3 contains 14 residues. CDR3 DNA: TGTGCCAGTACCTCCCAGGGTTCTGGCTACGAGCAGTACTTC. The encoded protein is CASTSQGSGYEQYF.

V gene TRBV13 combines with J gene TRBJ2-2; TRBD2 matches at 12 bases. The CDR3 is 19 residues long. Germline CDR1 and CDR2: PRHDT and FYEKMQ (reference sequence). With 5 bases clipped from V and 1 base from J, the junction kept 11 bases outside the gene matches. The CDR3 here is CASSKLPRTSGENTGELFF. CDR3 DNA: TGTGCCAGCAGCAAACTACCAAGGACTAGCGGGGAGAACACCGGGGAGCTGTTTTTT.

The V call is TRBV5-4, the J call TRBJ2-5, with 9 bases lining up with TRBD2. Per germline, CDR1 SGHNT and CDR2 YYREEE (reference sequence). The CDR3 covers 15 residues. The V segment lost 3 bases and the J segment 4 bases; nucleotides outside the gene matches: 7. The CDR3 DNA reads as TGTGCCAGCAGCTCGAAGCGGGGGGTGTTAGAGACCCAGTACTTC. Its protein product is CASSSKRGVLETQYF.

CDR3 sequence reads: CASSTTGALISGANVLTF. The CDR3 DNA reads TGTGCCAGCAGCACGACAGGGGCCCTCATCTCTGGGGCCAACGTCCTGACTTTC. The chain joins TRBV7-2 to TRBJ2-6; 8 nucleotides line up with TRBD1. In germline, CDR1 is SGHTA, CDR2 FQGNSA. J gave up 0 bases and V 5 bases, and 9 bases lay outside the gene matches. The CDR3 totals 18 residues.

This clone was recorded only once. The CDR3 DNA is TGTGCCAGCGTACCGGACAGGGGGCGTCCCGGGGAGCTGTTTTTT. It translates to CASVPDRGRPGELFF. V usage is TRBV19 and J usage is TRBJ2-2; TRBD1 agrees at 11 bases. CDR1 is LNHDA, CDR2 SQIVND, per germline (reference sequence). J gave up 6 bases and V 9 bases, and 9 bases lay outside the gene matches. CDR3 length: 15 amino acids.

The chain links TRBV9 to TRBJ2-3, with D uncertain. The CDR3 consists of 15 residues. V was shortened by 7 bases and J by 6 bases, with 21 bases between the two germline ends. CDR1 SGDLS and CDR2 YYNGEE come from the germline V gene. The CDR3 region has the DNA TGTGCCAGCTCTAAACTACCCTCCTTCAAGGATACGCAGTATTTT. Amino acids: CASSKLPSFKDTQYF.

Here the CDR3 DNA reads TGCGCCAGCAGCCATAGTAGAGCTGCTGAGGCTGGCTACACCTTC. It translates to CASSHSRAAEAGYTF. The chain recombines TRBV4-1 with TRBJ1-2; no reliable D call. Per the germline V gene, CDR1 is MGHRA and CDR2 is YSYEKL. CDR3 length: 15 residues. Deletions cut 3 bases from V and 7 bases from J, with 18 bases between.

This clone turned up a few times. V is TRBV4-2 and J is TRBJ2-5; TRBD1 is a possible D gene (6 bases). The CDR3 has 15 amino acids. V lost 5 bases and J lost 2, with 15 bases in between. Germline CDR1 LGHNA, CDR2 YNFKEQ. CDR3 in DNA: TGTGCCAGCAGCACCGTCGACAGGCAGCAAGAGACCCAGTACTTC. Its translation: CASSTVDRQQETQYF.

V gene TRBV19 combines with J gene TRBJ2-3; the D gene is possibly TRBD2 (7 bases). The CDR3 loop spans 16 amino acids. Germline CDR1 and CDR2: LNHDA and SQIVND (reference sequence). Trimming removed 5 bases from V and 2 bases from J, with 17 bases in between. This CDR3 reads CASSPGWGGHTDTQYF. CDR3 bases: TGTGCCAGTAGTCCCGGCTGGGGGGGGCACACAGATACGCAGTATTTT.

The rearrangement links TRBV28 to TRBJ2-7; 10 bases fit TRBD2. This CDR3 has 14 amino acids. The V and J ends lost 9 bases and 3 bases, in that order; junction bases with no gene match: 8. Per the germline V gene, CDR1 is MDHEN and CDR2 is SYDVKM. The CDR3 reads CASGLTSGRYEQYF. Here the CDR3 DNA reads TGTGCCAGTGGTTTGACTAGCGGGCGCTACGAGCAGTACTTC. Variable domain in full (rest from reference TRBV28 and TRBJ2-7): DVKVTQSSRYLVKRTGEKVFLECVQDMDHENMFWYRQDPGLGLRLIYFSYDVKMKEKGDIPEGYSVSREKKERFSLILESASTNQTSMYLCASGLTSGRYEQYFGPGTRLTVT.

The chain couples TRBV2 to TRBJ1-5; possible D gene TRBD1, 6 bases. V was cut by 6 bases and J by 0 bases, with 12 bases left in between. The CDR3 runs 15 residues. Germline values: CDR1 SNHLY, CDR2 FYNNEI. The CDR3 here is CASRVRGYSNQPQHF. CDR3 DNA sequence: TGTGCCAGCAGAGTTAGGGGGTATAGCAATCAGCCCCAGCATTTT.

The chain carries TRBV5-1 and TRBJ1-4, with no clear D. Per germline, CDR1 SGHRS and CDR2 YFSETQ. The CDR3 contains 15 residues. The V end was cut by 2 bases, the J end by 0 bases, with 8 bases between. CDR3 region: CASSFDTATNEKLFF. CDR3 nucleotide sequence: TGCGCCAGCAGCTTTGACACAGCAACTAATGAAAAACTGTTTTTT.

This clone was observed a few times. The V call is TRBV6-5, the J call TRBJ2-2; D not certain. In germline, CDR1 is MNHEY, CDR2 SVGAGI. Trimming removed 4 bases at V and 4 bases at J, with 7 bases between. This CDR3 spans 13 amino acids. The DNA of the CDR3 is TGTGCCAGCAGTTCGCCCGGCACCGGGGAGCTGTTTTTT. It codes for CASSSPGTGELFF.

The chain has TRBV5-1 and TRBJ1-1; D not certain. CDR1 SGHRS and CDR2 YFSETQ come from the germline V gene. V shed 6 bases and J shed 2 bases, with 17 bases lying between them. This CDR3 has 15 amino acids. The CDR3 reads CASMRVPGENTEAFF. The CDR3, as DNA: TGCGCCAGCATGCGGGTACCGGGTGAAAACACTGAAGCTTTCTTT.

The rearrangement joins TRBV27 to TRBJ2-5; tentative D call: TRBD1 (6 bases). In germline, CDR1 is MNHEY, CDR2 SMNVEV (reference sequence). Trimming took 4 bases from V and 1 from J, leaving 13 bases between them. The CDR3 has 15 amino acids. CDR3 residues: CASSYSGAPQETQYF. CDR3 nucleotide sequence: TGTGCCAGCAGTTATTCAGGGGCTCCCCAAGAGACCCAGTACTTC.

This chain connects TRBV7-6 to TRBJ2-3; D may be TRBD1 (6 bases). The CDR3 loop spans 17 amino acids. V dropped 5 bases and J dropped 0 bases, with 18 bases sitting between them. Germline CDR1 and CDR2: SGHVS and FNYEAQ. This CDR3 is CASSQITPRGSTDTQYF. CDR3 coding DNA: TGTGCCAGCAGCCAAATTACTCCAAGGGGGAGCACAGATACGCAGTATTTT.